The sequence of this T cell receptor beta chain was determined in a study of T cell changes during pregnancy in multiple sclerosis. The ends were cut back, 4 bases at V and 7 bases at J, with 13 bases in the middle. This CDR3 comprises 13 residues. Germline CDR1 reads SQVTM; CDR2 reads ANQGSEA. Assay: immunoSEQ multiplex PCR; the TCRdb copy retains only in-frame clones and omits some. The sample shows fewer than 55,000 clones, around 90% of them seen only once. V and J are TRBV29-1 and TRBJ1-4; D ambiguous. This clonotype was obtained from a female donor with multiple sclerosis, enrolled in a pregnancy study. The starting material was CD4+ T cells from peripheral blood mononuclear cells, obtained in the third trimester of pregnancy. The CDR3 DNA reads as TGCAGCGTTGCCCCAGGAACGCGTGAAAAACTGTTTTTT. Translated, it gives CSVAPGTREKLFF.